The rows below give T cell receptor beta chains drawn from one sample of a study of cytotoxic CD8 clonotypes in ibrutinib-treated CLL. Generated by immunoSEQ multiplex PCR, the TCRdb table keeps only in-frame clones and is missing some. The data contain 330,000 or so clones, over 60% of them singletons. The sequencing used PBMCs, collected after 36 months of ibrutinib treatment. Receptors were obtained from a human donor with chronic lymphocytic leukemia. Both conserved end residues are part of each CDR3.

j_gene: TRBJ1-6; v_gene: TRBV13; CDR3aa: CASSSSGPPGISPLHF
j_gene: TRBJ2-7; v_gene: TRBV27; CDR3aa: CASSIGLAGPSYEQYF
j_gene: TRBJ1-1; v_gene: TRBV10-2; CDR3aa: CASSEFRRTEAFF
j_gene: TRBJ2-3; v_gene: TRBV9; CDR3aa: CASRQGSTDTQYF
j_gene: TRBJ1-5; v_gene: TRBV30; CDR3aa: CAWIRPGGNGQPQHF
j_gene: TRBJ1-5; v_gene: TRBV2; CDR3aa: CASRDRAPSNQPQHF
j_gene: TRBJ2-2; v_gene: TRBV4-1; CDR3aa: CASSQRFDTGELFF
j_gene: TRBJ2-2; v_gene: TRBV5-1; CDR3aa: CASSLGGGTDTGELFF
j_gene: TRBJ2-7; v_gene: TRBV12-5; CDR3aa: CASGRIYEQYF
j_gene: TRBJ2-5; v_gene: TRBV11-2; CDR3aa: CASSLLWGYSETQYF
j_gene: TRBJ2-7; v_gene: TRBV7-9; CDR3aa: CASSLFRGPSSYEQYF
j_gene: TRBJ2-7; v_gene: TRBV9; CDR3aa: CASSGGGSYEQYF
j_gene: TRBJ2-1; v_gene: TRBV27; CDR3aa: CASSSPVPTGPPNYNEQFF
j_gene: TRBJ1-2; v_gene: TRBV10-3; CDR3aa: CAIIPEGGTYGYTF
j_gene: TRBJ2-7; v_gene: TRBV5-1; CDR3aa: CASSWTGPSYEQYF
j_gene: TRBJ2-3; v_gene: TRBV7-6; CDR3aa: CASSLMSGIGTDTQYF
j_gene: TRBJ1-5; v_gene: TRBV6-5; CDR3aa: CASSPSGTLNQPQHF
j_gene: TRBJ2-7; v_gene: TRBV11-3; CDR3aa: CASSLAGTYEQYF
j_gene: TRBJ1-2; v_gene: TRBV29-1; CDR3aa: CSVEAGVRLANYGYTF
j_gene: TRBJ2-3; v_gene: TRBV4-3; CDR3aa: CASSQDYLAGGFTDTQYF
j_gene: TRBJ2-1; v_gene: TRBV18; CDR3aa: CATGLAGNNEQFF
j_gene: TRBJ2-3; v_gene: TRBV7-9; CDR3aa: CASSLGGVIDTQYF
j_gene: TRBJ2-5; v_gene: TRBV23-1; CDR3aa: CASSQPDTQETQYF
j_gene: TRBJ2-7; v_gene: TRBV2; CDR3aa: CASNAAGTSYEQYF
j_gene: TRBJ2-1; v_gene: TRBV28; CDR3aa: CASSFSTSGSDPYNEQFF
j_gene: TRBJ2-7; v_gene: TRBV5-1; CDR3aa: CASSPRHGELYSYEQYF
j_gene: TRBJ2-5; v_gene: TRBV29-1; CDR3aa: CSVGAGDRGPETQYF
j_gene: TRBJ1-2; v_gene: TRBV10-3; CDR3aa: CAITVGGYGYTF
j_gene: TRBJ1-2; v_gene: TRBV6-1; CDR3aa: CASSWTAYGYTF
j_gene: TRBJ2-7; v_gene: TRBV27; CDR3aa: CASSFMGQESYEQYF
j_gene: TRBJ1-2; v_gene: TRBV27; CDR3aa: CASSPDRGRYGYTF